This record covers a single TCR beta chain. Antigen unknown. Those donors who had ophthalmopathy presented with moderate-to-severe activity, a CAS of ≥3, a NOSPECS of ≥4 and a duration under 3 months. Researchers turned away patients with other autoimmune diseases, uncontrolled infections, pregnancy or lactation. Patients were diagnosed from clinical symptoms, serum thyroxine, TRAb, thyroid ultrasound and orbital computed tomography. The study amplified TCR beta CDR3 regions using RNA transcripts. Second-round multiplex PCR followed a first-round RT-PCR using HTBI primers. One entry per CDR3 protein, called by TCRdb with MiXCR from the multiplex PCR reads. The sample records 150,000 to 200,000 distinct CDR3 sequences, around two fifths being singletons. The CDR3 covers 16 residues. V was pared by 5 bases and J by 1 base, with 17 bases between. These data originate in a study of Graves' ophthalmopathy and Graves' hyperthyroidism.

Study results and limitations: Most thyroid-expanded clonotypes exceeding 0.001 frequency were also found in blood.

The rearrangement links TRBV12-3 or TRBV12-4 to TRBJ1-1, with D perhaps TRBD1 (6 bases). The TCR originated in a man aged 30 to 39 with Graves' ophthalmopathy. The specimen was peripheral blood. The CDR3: CASSTRGGGRNTEAFF. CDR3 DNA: TGTGCCAGCAGTACCCGAGGGGGGGGGAGGAACACTGAAGCTTTCTTT.